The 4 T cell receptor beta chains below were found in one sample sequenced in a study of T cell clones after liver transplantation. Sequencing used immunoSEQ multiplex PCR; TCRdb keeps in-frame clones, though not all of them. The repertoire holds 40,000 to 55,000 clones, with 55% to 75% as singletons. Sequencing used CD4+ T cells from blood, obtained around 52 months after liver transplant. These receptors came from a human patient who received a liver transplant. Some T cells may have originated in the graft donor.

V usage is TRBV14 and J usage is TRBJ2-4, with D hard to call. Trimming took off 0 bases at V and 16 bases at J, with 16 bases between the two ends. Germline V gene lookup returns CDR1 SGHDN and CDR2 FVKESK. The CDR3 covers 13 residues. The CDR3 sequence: CASSQDVLTIPYF. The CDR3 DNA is TGTGCCAGCAGCCAAGATGTTTTGACCATTCCTTACTTC.

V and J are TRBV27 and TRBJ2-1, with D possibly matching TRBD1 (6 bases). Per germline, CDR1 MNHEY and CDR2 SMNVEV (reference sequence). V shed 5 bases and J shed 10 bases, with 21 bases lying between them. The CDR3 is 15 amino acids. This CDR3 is CASSPRWGQGSEQFF. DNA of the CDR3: TGTGCCAGCAGTCCTCGGTGGGGGCAGGGTTCAGAGCAGTTCTTC.

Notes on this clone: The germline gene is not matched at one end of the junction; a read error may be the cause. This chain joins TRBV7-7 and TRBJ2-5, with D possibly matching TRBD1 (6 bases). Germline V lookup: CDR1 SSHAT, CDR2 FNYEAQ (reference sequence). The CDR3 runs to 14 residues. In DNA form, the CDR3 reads TGTGCTAGCAGCAAAGGACGGGGACAAGAGGCCCAGTACTTC. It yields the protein CASSKGRGQEAQYF.

The CDR3 coding sequence is TGTGCCAGCAGTGAACAGCGGGGGGCGGGTTACAATGAGCAGTTCTTC. This codes for CASSEQRGAGYNEQFF. J is TRBJ2-1 and V is TRBV2; 9 bases line up with TRBD2. V was pared by 2 bases and J by 4 bases, with 6 bases of the junction left unmatched. CDR3 length: 16 residues. Germline V lookup: CDR1 SNHLY, CDR2 FYNNEI.